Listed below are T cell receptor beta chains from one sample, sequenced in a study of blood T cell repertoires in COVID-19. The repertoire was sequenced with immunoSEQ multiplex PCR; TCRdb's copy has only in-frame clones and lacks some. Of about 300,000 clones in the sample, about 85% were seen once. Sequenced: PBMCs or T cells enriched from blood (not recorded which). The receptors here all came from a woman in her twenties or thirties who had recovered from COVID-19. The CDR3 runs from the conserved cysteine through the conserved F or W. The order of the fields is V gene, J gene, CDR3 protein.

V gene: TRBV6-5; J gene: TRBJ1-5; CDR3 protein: CASSGQSNQPQHF
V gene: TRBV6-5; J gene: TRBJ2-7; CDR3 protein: CASTKPQGTYEQYF
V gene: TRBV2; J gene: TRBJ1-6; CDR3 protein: CASSQGRRGSYNSPLHF
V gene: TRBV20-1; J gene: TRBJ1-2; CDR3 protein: CSASERVYGYTF
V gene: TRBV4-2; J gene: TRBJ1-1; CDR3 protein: CASSQGEQGGAFF
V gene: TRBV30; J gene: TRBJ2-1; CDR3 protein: CAAGTFGNQFF
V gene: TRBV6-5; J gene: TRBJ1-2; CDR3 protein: CASSYYGGYTF
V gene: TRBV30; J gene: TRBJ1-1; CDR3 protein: CAWRMTGGGTEAFF
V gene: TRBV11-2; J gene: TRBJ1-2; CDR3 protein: CASSFRGGYTF
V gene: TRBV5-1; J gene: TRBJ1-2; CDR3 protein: CASKQDRANYGYTF
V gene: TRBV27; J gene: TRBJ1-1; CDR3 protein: CASSFPGENTEAFF
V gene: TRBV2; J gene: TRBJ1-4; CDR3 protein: CASSLAPGNEKLFF
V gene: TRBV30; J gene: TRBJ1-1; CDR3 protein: CAWGVGGGTEAFF
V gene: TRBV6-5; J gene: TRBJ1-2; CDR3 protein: CASSYSQAYGYTF
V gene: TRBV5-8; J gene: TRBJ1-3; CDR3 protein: CASSFWTGGTGNTIYF
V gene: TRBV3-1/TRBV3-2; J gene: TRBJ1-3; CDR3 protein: CASSPSGGGGNTIYF
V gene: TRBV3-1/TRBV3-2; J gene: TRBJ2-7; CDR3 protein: CASSPGQGVHEQYF
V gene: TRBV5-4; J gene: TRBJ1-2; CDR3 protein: CASSSSRQGSNYGYTF
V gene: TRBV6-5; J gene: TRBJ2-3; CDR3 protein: CASSSGHVPGTDTQYF
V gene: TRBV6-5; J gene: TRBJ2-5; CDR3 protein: CASSYSTGDGETQYF
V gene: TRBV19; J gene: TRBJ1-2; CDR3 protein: CASSLSGGSYGYTF
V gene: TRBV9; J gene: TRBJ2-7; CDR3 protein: CASSPDSPYEQYF
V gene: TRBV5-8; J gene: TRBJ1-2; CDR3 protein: CASSGGTDNNYGYTF
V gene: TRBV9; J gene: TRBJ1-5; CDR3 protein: CASSRGQGNQPQHF
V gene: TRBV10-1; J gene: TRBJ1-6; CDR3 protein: CASSGQLNSPLHF
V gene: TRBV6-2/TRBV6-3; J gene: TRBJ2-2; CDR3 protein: CASSPPDRTSSHTGELFF
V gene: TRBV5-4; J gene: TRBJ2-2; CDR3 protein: CASSLLAGSNTGELFF
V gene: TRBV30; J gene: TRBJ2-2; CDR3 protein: CAWDGQGWTGELFF
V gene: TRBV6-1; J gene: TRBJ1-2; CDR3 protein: CASSEEPVPGSYGYTF
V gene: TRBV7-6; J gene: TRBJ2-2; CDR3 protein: CASSPAAGGAGELFF
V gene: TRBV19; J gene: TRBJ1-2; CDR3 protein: CASSQISGTPYTF
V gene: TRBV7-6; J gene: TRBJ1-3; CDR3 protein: CASSRGQLTGNTIYF
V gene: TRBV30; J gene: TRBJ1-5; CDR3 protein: CAWSVAGKPDQPQHF
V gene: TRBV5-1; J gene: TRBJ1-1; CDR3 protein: CASSHREVDTEAFF
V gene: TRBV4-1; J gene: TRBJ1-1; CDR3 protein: CASSQVTVNTEAFF
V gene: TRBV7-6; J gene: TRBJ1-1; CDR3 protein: CASSLTAGTEAFF
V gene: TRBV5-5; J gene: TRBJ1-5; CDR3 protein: CASSLGDRSNQPQHF
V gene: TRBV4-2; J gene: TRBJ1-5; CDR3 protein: CASSQDSNSNQPQHF
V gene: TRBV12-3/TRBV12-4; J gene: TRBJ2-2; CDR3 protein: CASSLVTPGELFF
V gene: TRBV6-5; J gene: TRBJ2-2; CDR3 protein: CASSQGKLNTGELFF
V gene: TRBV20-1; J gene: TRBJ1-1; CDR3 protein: CKTGVNTEAFF
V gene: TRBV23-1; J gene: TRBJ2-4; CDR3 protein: CASSHRDRVAKNIQYF
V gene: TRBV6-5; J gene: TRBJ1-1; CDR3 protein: CASSPPRRVAEAFF
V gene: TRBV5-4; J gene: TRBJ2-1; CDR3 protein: CASSLKSTDEQFF
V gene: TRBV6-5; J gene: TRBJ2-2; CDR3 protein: CASSYGTGLGLGELFF
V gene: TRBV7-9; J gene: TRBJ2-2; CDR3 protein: CASSHVGPYAGELFF
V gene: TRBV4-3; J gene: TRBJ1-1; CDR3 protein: CASSPTGGSLNTEAFF
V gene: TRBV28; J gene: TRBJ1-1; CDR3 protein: CASSSPPGGHTEAFF
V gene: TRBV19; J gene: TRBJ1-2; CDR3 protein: CASSITTAINYGYTF
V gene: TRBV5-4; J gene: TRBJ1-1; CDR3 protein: CASSSRVNWGGGEHTEAFF
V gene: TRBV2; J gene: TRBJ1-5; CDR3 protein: CASRRGVDNQPQHF